Each of the 3 T cell receptor beta chains below was sequenced from the same sample in a study of T cell responses to AZD1222 COVID-19 vaccine. The method was immunoSEQ multiplex PCR; TCRdb's version includes in-frame clones alone and lacks a portion of them. The data contain nearly 110,000 clones, roughly 90% of them singletons. Here the sequenced sample was peripheral blood, taken on day 0 of AZD1222 vaccination. The receptors were gathered from an adult in good health.

This chain joins TRBV5-1 and TRBJ1-3; D remains ambiguous. Germline V CDR1 and CDR2: SGHRS, YFSETQ. Trimming removed 1 base at V and 4 bases at J, with 6 bases between. This CDR3 is built from 13 residues. The CDR3 bases are TGCGCCAGCAGCTTGACAATAGGAAACACCATATATTTT. Its protein is CASSLTIGNTIYF.

This sequence joins TRBV19 and TRBJ2-7; TRBD2 aligns across 9 bases. Looked up from germline, CDR1 is LNHDA and CDR2 is SQIVND (reference sequence). CDR3 length: 14 amino acids. V shed 11 bases and J 4 bases; nucleotides not matched to a gene: 12. CDR3 in amino acids: CAVGGAGGWYEQYF. CDR3 DNA sequence: TGTGCCGTGGGGGGAGCGGGAGGTTGGTACGAGCAGTACTTC.

The chain has TRBV5-1 and TRBJ1-2; D perhaps matches TRBD1 (6 bases). The germline gives CDR1 SGHRS, CDR2 YFSETQ. Deletions cut 4 bases from V and 8 bases from J, with 24 bases between. The CDR3 spans 16 residues. The chain's CDR3 is CASSLSPEGGLRGYTF. CDR3 nucleotides: TGCGCCAGCAGCCTATCCCCTGAGGGGGGGCTAAGGGGCTACACCTTC.